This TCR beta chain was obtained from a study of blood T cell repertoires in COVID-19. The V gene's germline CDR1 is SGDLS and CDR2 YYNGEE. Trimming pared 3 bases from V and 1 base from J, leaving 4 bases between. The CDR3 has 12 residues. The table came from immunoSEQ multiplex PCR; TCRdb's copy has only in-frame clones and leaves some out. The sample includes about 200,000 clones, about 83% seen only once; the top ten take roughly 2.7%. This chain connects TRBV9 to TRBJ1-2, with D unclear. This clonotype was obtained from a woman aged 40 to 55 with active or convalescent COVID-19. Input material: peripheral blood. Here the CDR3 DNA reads TGTGCCAGCAGCGCAAATAACTATGGCTACACCTTC. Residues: CASSANNYGYTF. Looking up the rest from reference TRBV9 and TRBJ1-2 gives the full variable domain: DSGVTQTPKHLITATGQRVTLRCSPRSGDLSVYWYQQSLDQGLQFLIQYYNGEERAKGNILERFSAQQFPDLHSELNLSSLELGDSALYFCASSANNYGYTFGSGTRLTVV.